This T cell receptor beta chain stems from a study of shared clonotypes between healthy human individuals (dated by TCRdb to 2018 to 2021). With respect to the entire study: A few men and two women, aged 18 to 49 years, made up the cohort. Per donor, three plates each were used for CD4 naive and CD4 memory, two for CD8 naive, and one for CD8 memory. The study deeply sequenced blood TCR repertoires of five healthy adults to estimate repertoire size and the extent of clonotype sharing between individuals. Different laboratories and diverse techniques were used to prepare libraries and sequence TCR repertoires, to increase sequencing depth and limit assay-specific biases. Each donor's leukapheresis produced roughly between roughly 0.9 and 9 billion PBMCs. Summary of the overall study and its limitations: The genetic and exposure-history diversity represented was limited by the small number of donors. Naive subsets generally had larger estimated clonotype richness than memory subsets. Compared with non-shared clonotypes, clonotypes shared by all four sorted-subset donors had higher generation probabilities. Sampling was restricted to blood, and TCR repertoires in tissues likely differ from the TCR repertoires found in blood. Incomplete sequencing was indicated by rarefaction of sorted-subset datasets, despite the large sequencing depth. When a handful of donors were compared, the shared fraction of clonotypes was around 5.1% for naive CD4, about 4% for naive CD8, more than 2% for memory CD4, and roughly 0.4% for memory CD8. Pairwise subsampling indicated that sequencing depth was expected to affect the degree of clonotype sharing among donors.

Using the deep immunoSEQ assay, multiplex PCR amplified TCR CDR3 regions from genomic DNA. Extracted genomic DNA from each cell subset was spread evenly across all wells of several immunoSEQ 96-well plates, with each plate serving as a replicate. Each replicate PCR for sorted subsets received about 200 ng genomic DNA, equal to roughly 29,000 T cell genomes. The purified libraries were quantified using a Qubit 3.0 fluorometer, sized with a Bioanalyzer 2100, and then quantified again using the KAPA Library Quantification kit. Every immunoSEQ 96-well plate was sequenced on a dedicated single-read 150-cycle Illumina NextSeq 550 flow cell. In the source study's methods: Because the immunoSEQ output held only junctional sequences and lacked quality scores, the filtering could not match the filtering applied to full-length reads. Sequences were annotated with PyIR, a Python wrapper for IgBLAST v1.9, and V/J genes and CDR3 were assigned using IMGT germline references. Reads were filtered out if the reads had weak V/J assignments (E-value above 1e-6), no CDR3, stop codons, out-of-frame junctions, or ambiguous translated residues. V3J clonotypes were defined by identical inferred V gene, J gene, and CDR3 amino acid sequence. To compute the percentage overlap between repertoires, the number of shared unique clonotypes was divided by the size of the smaller repertoire. Repertoire richness was assessed with RTK rarefaction, the Chao1 estimator, and Recon v2.1 estimates of unobserved clonotypes. Generation probabilities for all TCRbeta clonotypes obtained by the gDNA method from a handful of donors were computed using OLGA. As stored in TCRdb, this immuneACCESS dataset retains in-frame rearrangements with V and J assigned. A fraction of the clones does not appear; measured against another copy, unresolved V genes explain less than half of the discrepancy, and the remainder lacks a known reason. That table supplies the V and J calls and clone size; D and trimming were determined from the DNA. This sample gives some 2 million clones in total; approximately 94% of them show up just once. The ten largest clones capture more than 0.95% of the sample.

CD8 naive samples were CD45RO-negative cells positively selected for CCR7, giving a CD45RA+CCR7+ population that excluded TemRA cells. Healthy HIV-negative adults with no recently reported acute infections or vaccinations were included as donors. Every donor was a Caucasian adult living in Nashville, Tennessee, USA. Blood was obtained by leukapheresis, after which PBMCs were separated by Ficoll-Histopaque density gradient centrifugation and cryopreserved in liquid nitrogen vapor phase. Analytical flow cytometry was used to check the purity and quantity of each magnetically sorted T cell population. From each sorted fraction, genomic DNA was isolated and quantified by UV absorbance on a Nanodrop 2000c. As for this clone: Its recognized antigen is unknown. No much larger clonotype is one base removed from it; base qualities were not supplied.

The source is a man younger than 35 in good health. The specimen was naive CD8+ T cells sorted from blood. The cell subset or site label of this sample denotes: CD45RA+CCR7+.

CDR3 region: CASSESAGANTEAFF. DNA sequence: TGTGCCAGCAGTGAAAGTGCGGGGGCGAACACTGAAGCTTTCTTT. The chain links TRBV25-1 with TRBJ1-1, and the D gene may be TRBD1, 6 bases matching. V and J are truncated by 2 bases and 1 base respectively, leaving an intervening sequence of 11 bases. CDR1 and CDR2 are drawn from the germline V gene: MGHDK, SYGVNS. Reading from cysteine to phenylalanine, the CDR3 counts 15 amino acids. The retained sequence is limited to the CDR3, 45 bases, with the frame set at the first base.